This T cell receptor beta chain comes out of a study of shared clonotypes between healthy human individuals. Points from the study as a whole: The authors sampled blood alone, and tissue repertoires likely differ.

A CD45RA-negative memory subset and a CD45RA+ naive subset were separated from the CD4+ cells. Details on this clone: The target antigen is unknown.

An assay was performed, and its level was deep. The authors' processing: There were no quality scores in the junction-only immunoSEQ sequences, so filtering differed. Measured with immunoSEQ multiplex PCR; TCRdb has only the in-frame clones, and not every one. The V and J calls and clone size were taken over from that table, and D and trimming were inferred from the DNA. Among about 980,000 clones, 76% were seen once, and the ten largest hold approximately 1.5%. The CDR3 runs 10 residues. Trimming left V 6 bases short and J 4 bases short, with 3 bases between. Germline CDR1 reads SNHLY; CDR2 reads FYNNEI.

The chain employs TRBV2 and TRBJ2-5; D is unresolved. The TCR comes from a man younger than 30 in good health. Material: memory CD4+ T cells sorted from blood. Subset given: CD45RA-negative fraction. The CDR3 sequence: CASRIETQYF. The CDR3 DNA sequence: TGTGCCAGCAGAATAGAGACCCAGTACTTC.